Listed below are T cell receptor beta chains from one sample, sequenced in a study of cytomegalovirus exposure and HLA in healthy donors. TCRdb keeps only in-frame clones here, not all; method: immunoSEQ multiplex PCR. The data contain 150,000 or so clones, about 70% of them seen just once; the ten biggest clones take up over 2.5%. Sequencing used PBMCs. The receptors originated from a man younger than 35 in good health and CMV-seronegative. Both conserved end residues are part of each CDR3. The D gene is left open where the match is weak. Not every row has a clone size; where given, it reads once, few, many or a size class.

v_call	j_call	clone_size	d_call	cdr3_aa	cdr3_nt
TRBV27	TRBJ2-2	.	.	CASSLTGRPGELFF	TGTGCCAGCAGCCTGACAGGGAGGCCCGGGGAGCTGTTTTTT
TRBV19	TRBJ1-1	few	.	CASRFRGGMNTEAFF	TGTGCCAGTAGGTTCCGGGGGGGAATGAACACTGAAGCTTTCTTT
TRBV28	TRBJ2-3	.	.	CASSYYSAAQYF	TGTGCCAGCAGTTACTACTCGGCGGCGCAGTATTTT
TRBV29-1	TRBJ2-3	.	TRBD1	CSVRQGGTDTQYF	TGCAGCGTACGACAGGGGGGTACAGATACGCAGTATTTT
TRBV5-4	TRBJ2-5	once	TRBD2	CASSLETPGGEAQYF	TGTGCCAGCAGCTTGGAGACCCCCGGGGGGGAGGCCCAGTACTTC
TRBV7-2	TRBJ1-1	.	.	CASSPQENTEAFF	TGTGCCAGCAGCCCACAGGAGAACACTGAAGCTTTCTTT
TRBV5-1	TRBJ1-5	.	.	CASSLIGREPQHF	TGCGCCAGCAGCTTGATAGGGCGGGAGCCCCAGCATTTT
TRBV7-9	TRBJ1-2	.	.	CAASRGDHGYTF	TGTGCCGCCAGTCGGGGGGACCATGGCTACACCTTC
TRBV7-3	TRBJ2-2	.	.	CASSSQGRDTGELFF	TGTGCCAGCAGCTCGCAGGGAAGGGACACCGGGGAGCTGTTTTTT
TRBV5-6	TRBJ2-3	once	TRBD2	CASSLGLAGTDTQYF	TGTGCCAGCAGCTTGGGACTAGCAGGCACAGATACGCAGTATTTT
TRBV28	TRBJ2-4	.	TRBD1	CASSPLFRDREDIQYF	TGTGCCAGCAGCCCCCTATTCCGGGACAGGGAGGACATTCAGTACTTC
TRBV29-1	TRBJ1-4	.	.	CSVGGGRGEKLFF	TGCAGCGTTGGAGGGGGAAGAGGTGAAAAACTGTTTTTT
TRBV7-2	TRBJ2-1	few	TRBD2	CASSFRTSGFYNEQFF	TGTGCCAGCAGCTTTCGGACTAGCGGGTTCTACAATGAGCAGTTCTTC
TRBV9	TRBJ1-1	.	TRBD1	CASSVEGQGAAINTEAFF	TGTGCCAGCAGCGTAGAGGGACAGGGGGCCGCAATAAACACTGAAGCTTTCTTT
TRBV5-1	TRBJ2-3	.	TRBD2	CASSFSLLAGGYTDTQYF	TGCGCCAGCAGCTTTTCCCTCCTAGCGGGGGGATACACAGATACGCAGTATTTT
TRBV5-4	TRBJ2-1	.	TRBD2	CASSGGVSYNEQFF	TGTGCCAGCAGCGGGGGGGTCTCCTACAATGAGCAGTTCTTC
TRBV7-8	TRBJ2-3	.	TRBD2	CASSLQGAGGTDTQYF	TGTGCCAGCAGCCTCCAAGGGGCGGGGGGAACAGATACGCAGTATTTT
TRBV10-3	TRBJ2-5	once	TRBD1	CAIGGQGETQYF	TGTGCCATTGGGGGACAGGGGGAGACCCAGTACTTC
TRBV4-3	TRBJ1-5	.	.	CASSPRWGGRDQPQHF	TGCGCCAGCAGCCCCCGTTGGGGGGGGAGAGATCAGCCCCAGCATTTT
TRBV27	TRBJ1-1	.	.	CASSFRPLTANTEAFF	TGTGCCAGCAGTTTCAGGCCTTTGACGGCCAACACTGAAGCTTTCTTT
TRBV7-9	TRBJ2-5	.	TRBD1	CASSPYGQGVKTQYF	TGTGCCAGCAGCCCATACGGACAGGGGGTGAAGACCCAGTACTTC
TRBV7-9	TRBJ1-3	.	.	CASSSAMTASSGNTIYF	TGTGCCAGCAGCTCCGCCATGACTGCGAGCTCTGGAAACACCATATATTTT
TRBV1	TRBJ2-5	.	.	CTSSQESGFVLETQYF	TGCACCAGCAGCCAAGAGTCCGGGTTTGTTTTAGAGACCCAGTACTTC
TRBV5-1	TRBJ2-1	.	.	CASSNAGEQFF	TGCGCCAGCAGCAATGCGGGGGAGCAGTTCTTC
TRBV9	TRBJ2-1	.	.	CASSVNSLSSYNEQFF	TGTGCCAGCAGCGTCAACTCTTTGAGCTCCTACAATGAGCAGTTCTTC
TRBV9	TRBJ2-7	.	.	CASSGDGAEQYF	TGTGCCAGCAGCGGGGATGGGGCTGAGCAGTACTTC
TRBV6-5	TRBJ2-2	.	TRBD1	CASSYRTGPGELFF	TGTGCCAGCAGTTACAGGACAGGCCCCGGGGAGCTGTTTTTT
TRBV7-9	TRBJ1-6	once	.	CASSLGQGGSPLHF	TGTGCCAGCAGCTTAGGGCAGGGCGGTTCACCCCTCCACTTT
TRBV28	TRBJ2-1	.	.	CASSLRPGTPFF	TGTGCCAGCAGTTTACGCCCCGGGACACCGTTCTTC
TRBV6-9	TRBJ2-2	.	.	CASSRTGELFF	TGTGCCAGCAGCCGGACAGGGGAGCTGTTTTTT
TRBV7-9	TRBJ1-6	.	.	CASSLDQDSSHSYNSPLHF	TGTGCCAGCAGCTTAGACCAGGATTCCTCACACTCCTATAATTCACCCCTCCACTTT
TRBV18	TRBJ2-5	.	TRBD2	CASSGAGAQETQYF	TGTGCCAGCTCAGGAGCGGGGGCTCAAGAGACCCAGTACTTC
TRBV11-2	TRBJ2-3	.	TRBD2	CATKTSGARDTQYF	TGTGCCACCAAGACTAGCGGGGCCCGGGATACGCAGTATTTT
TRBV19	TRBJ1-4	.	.	CASSRQRTSNEKLFF	TGTGCCAGTAGCCGACAGCGCACCTCTAATGAAAAACTGTTTTTT
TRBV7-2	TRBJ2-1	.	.	CASSSYLEGEQFF	TGTGCCAGCAGCTCCTACCTCGAGGGTGAGCAGTTCTTC